A selection of T cell receptor beta chains follows, all from one sample in a study of ipilimumab plus nivolumab after autologous stem cell transplantation. Profiled with immunoSEQ multiplex PCR; TCRdb holds only in-frame clones, not every one. In the table there are 10,000 to 15,000 clones, about 80% of which are singletons. Sequenced here: PBMCs, sampled in a trial of ipilimumab plus nivolumab as post-transplant consolidation. The receptors originated from a male donor with diffuse large B-cell lymphoma. Each CDR3 is given with its conserved first and last residue. A D gene is named only where the DNA matches it firmly. Clone size, where shown, is once, few, many, or a class for clones that have expanded.

D gene	V gene	clone size	CDR3 length	J gene	CDR3 DNA	CDR3 protein
TRBD2	TRBV5-4	medium-sized	15	TRBJ2-1	TGTGCCAGCGGCCGGACTAGCGGGACTTACAATGAGCAGTTCTTC	CASGRTSGTYNEQFF
TRBD1	TRBV5-4	once	18	TRBJ1-4	TGTGCCAGCAGCCAAGGGGGGCATCCGGGACAGGGTAATGAAAAACTGTTTTTT	CASSQGGHPGQGNEKLFF
TRBD1	TRBV27	NA	15	TRBJ2-7	TGTGCCAGCAGTTTATTGGGCAGGGGGCAAGGCGAGCAGTACTTC	CASSLLGRGQGEQYF
TRBD1	TRBV11-2	NA	15	TRBJ1-5	TGTGCCAGCAGCCGAACAGGGGCTGGCAATCAGCCCCAGCATTTT	CASSRTGAGNQPQHF
TRBD1	TRBV5-1	NA	13	TRBJ2-7	TGCGCCAGCAGCTGGACAGGGGGCTACGAGCAGTACTTC	CASSWTGGYEQYF
NA	TRBV10-3	NA	14	TRBJ2-2	TGTGCCATCAGTGAGGGGACGATCACCGGGGAGCTGTTTTTT	CAISEGTITGELFF
NA	TRBV6-5	NA	14	TRBJ2-3	TGTGCCAGCACGTTCTCGGGTCACACAGATACGCAGTATTTT	CASTFSGHTDTQYF
TRBD1	TRBV29-1	NA	14	TRBJ1-1	TGCAGCGCCGGACAGGGGGCGGGGGCCTATGAAGCTTTCTTT	CSAGQGAGAYEAFF
NA	TRBV2	NA	12	TRBJ2-7	TGTGCCAGCATTCGCCAGGGCTACGAGCAGTACTTC	CASIRQGYEQYF
NA	TRBV11-3	NA	16	TRBJ2-1	TGTGCCAGCAGCTTATCCTCGGAAACCTGGCTGGATGAGCAGTTCTTC	CASSLSSETWLDEQFF
NA	TRBV29-1	once	13	TRBJ1-2	TGCAGCGTCCGTTCAACAGACCTCTATGGCTACACCTTC	CSVRSTDLYGYTF
NA	TRBV18	NA	16	TRBJ2-1	TGTGCCAGCTCACCACCACCGGGCAGGCCCTACAATGAGCAGTTCTTC	CASSPPPGRPYNEQFF
TRBD1	TRBV19	NA	16	TRBJ2-2	TGTGCCAGCCGACAGGGCAGCGCTCCGAACACCGGGGAGCTGTTTTTT	CASRQGSAPNTGELFF
NA	TRBV21-1	NA	17	TRBJ2-4	TGTGCCAGCACCGAGCCTCGACAGGAACTAGCCAAAAACATTCAGTACTTC	CASTEPRQELAKNIQYF
NA	TRBV7-6	NA	15	TRBJ2-7	TGTGCCAGCAGTCGCGATTACGGGACACTCCACGAGCAGTACTTC	CASSRDYGTLHEQYF
NA	TRBV5-1	NA	15	TRBJ2-1	TGCGCCAGCAGCTTGGCCAGGGAACCCTACAATGAGCAGTTCTTC	CASSLAREPYNEQFF
NA	TRBV19	NA	16	TRBJ2-4	TGTGCCAGTAGTATAGTACACGGGGGTGGCAAAAACATTCAGTACTTC	CASSIVHGGGKNIQYF
TRBD2	TRBV13	NA	15	TRBJ2-1	TGTGCCAGCAGCTTCCAGGTAGCGGGGGTTAATGAGCAGTTCTTC	CASSFQVAGVNEQFF
NA	TRBV7-6	NA	11	TRBJ2-5	TGTGCCAGCAGCCGGCAGAGGGCCCAGTACTTC	CASSRQRAQYF
NA	TRBV11-3	NA	15	TRBJ2-2	TGTGCCAGCAGCTTAGTACGACAGAACACCGGGGAGCTGTTTTTT	CASSLVRQNTGELFF
TRBD2	TRBV5-1	NA	16	TRBJ2-5	TGCGCCAGCAGCAAGACTAGCGGGGGCCGGGGGGAGACCCAGTACTTC	CASSKTSGGRGETQYF
NA	TRBV11-3	NA	13	TRBJ2-7	TGTGCCAGCAGCAATGGGGCCGGATACGAGCAGTACTTC	CASSNGAGYEQYF
TRBD1	TRBV4-1	NA	15	TRBJ2-7	TGCGCCAGCAGCCAAGACTCAGGGGGCTCCTACGAGCAGTACTTC	CASSQDSGGSYEQYF
NA	TRBV27	NA	14	TRBJ1-4	TGTGCCAGCAGTTTTGGGACAACTAATGAAAAACTGTTTTTT	CASSFGTTNEKLFF
NA	TRBV7-9	NA	15	TRBJ2-5	TGTGCCAGCAGCTTCCCGACAGGTTCGGCAGAGACCCAGTACTTC	CASSFPTGSAETQYF
NA	TRBV23-1	NA	13	TRBJ2-7	TGCGCCAGCAGTCAACCCGGGGGAAACGAGCAGTACTTC	CASSQPGGNEQYF
TRBD1	TRBV7-2	NA	15	TRBJ2-1	TGTGCCAGCAGCTTATTACAGGGGGAATACAATGAGCAGTTCTTC	CASSLLQGEYNEQFF
NA	TRBV6-5	NA	14	TRBJ1-1	TGTGCCAGCAGTTACCGACAGAGAAACACTGAAGCTTTCTTT	CASSYRQRNTEAFF
NA	TRBV20-1	NA	11	TRBJ1-2	TGCAGTGCTGACATTAACTATGGCTACACCTTC	CSADINYGYTF
NA	TRBV7-9	few	13	TRBJ1-3	TGTGCCAGCAGCTTGGATTCCGGACCCACCATATATTTT	CASSLDSGPTIYF
TRBD2	TRBV10-3	NA	14	TRBJ2-1	TGTGCCATCAGTGTAAGCGGGGGGGGCGATGAGCAGTTCTTC	CAISVSGGGDEQFF
TRBD1	TRBV5-5	NA	17	TRBJ2-6	TGTGCCAGCAGGGGACAGGGAACCCACTCTGGGGCCAACGTCCTGACTTTC	CASRGQGTHSGANVLTF
TRBD1	TRBV19	NA	14	TRBJ2-7	TGTGCCAGTAGGAGAGGACAGGGCTCCGGCGAGCAGTACTTC	CASRRGQGSGEQYF
TRBD1	TRBV5-5	NA	17	TRBJ2-5	TGTGCCAGCAGCTTCCTACGGCCCTTTTCAGGGGGTGAGACCCAGTACTTC	CASSFLRPFSGGETQYF
TRBD2	TRBV5-1	NA	16	TRBJ2-1	TGCGCCAGCAGCTGGGCGACTAGCGGGGCGTACAATGAGCAGTTCTTC	CASSWATSGAYNEQFF
NA	TRBV27	NA	16	TRBJ2-1	TGTGCCAGCAGTTTAGGCTCCCCCCCCTCCTACAATGAGCAGTTCTTC	CASSLGSPPSYNEQFF
TRBD2	TRBV7-8	NA	14	TRBJ2-4	TGTGCCAGCAGCTACCTAGCGGGAGATGACATTCAGTACTTC	CASSYLAGDDIQYF
TRBD1	TRBV6-6	NA	15	TRBJ1-6	TGTGCCAGCAGTCAAACCGGGACAGGGAATTCACCCCTCCACTTT	CASSQTGTGNSPLHF
NA	TRBV5-6	NA	13	TRBJ2-7	TGTGCCAGCAGCTTGGGAAGGGAATTAGACTCGTACTTC	CASSLGRELDSYF
NA	TRBV25-1	NA	15	TRBJ1-3	TGTGCCAGCAGTGAATCAGCGGACGAAGGAAACACCATATATTTT	CASSESADEGNTIYF
NA	TRBV5-6	few	16	TRBJ2-2	TGTGCCAGCAGCTCGGGACAAACTAGGGACACCGGGGAGCTGTTTTTT	CASSSGQTRDTGELFF
NA	TRBV27	medium-sized	14	TRBJ1-2	TGTGCCAGCAGTTTAGCGGGGGCCTCCTATGGCTACACCTTC	CASSLAGASYGYTF
NA	TRBV29-1	NA	15	TRBJ2-1	TGCAGCGTTGAAGGGGACCGACTATCTCTCAATGAGCAGTTCTTC	CSVEGDRLSLNEQFF
NA	TRBV25-1	once	15	TRBJ1-1	TGTGCCAGCAGTGAATTGAGACAGAGGACCACTGAAGCTTTCTTT	CASSELRQRTTEAFF
TRBD1	TRBV6-5	NA	14	TRBJ1-2	TGTGCCAGCCGCCTCACGACAGGGGGTTTTGGCTACACCTTC	CASRLTTGGFGYTF